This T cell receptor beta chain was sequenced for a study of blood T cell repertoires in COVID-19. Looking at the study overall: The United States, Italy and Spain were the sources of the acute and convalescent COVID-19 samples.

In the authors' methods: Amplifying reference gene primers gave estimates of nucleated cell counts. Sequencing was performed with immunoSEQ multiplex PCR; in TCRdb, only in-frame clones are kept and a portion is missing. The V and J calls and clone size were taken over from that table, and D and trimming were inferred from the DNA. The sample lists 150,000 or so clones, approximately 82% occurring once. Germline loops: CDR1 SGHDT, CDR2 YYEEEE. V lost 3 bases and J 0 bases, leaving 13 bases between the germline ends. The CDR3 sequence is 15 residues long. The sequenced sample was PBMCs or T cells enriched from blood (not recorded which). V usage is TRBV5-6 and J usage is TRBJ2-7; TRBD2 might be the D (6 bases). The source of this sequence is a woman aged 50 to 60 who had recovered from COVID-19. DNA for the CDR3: TGTGCCAGCAGCTCCTCGGGACTCAGCTCCTACGAGCAGTACGTC. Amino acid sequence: CASSSSGLSSYEQYV.